Listed below are T cell receptor beta chains from one sample, sequenced in a study of CD8 T cells in Susac syndrome. Via MiXCR, TCRdb re-called the immunoSEQ multiplex PCR reads, giving one row per CDR3 protein. The sample has about 130,000 distinct CDR3 sequences; 80% to 95% are singletons. The sequenced material came from CD8+ T cells from PBMCs. These receptors were obtained from a human donor with multiple sclerosis. Each CDR3 is given with its conserved first and last residue. The D gene is left open where the match is weak. Expanded clones are given a class, and other clones once, few, many or no size at all.

d_call | j_call | v_call | clone_size | cdr3_nt | cdr3_aa
. | TRBJ1-1 | TRBV5-1 | once | TGCGCCAGCAGCTTGGAAAGGGGCGGAGGATACACTGAAGCTTTCTTT | CASSLERGGGYTEAFF
TRBD1 | TRBJ2-5 | TRBV5-1 | . | TGCGCCAGCAGCTTGGCCGGGACAGGGCCTCATGGGGAGACCCAGTACTTC | CASSLAGTGPHGETQYF
. | TRBJ2-1 | TRBV9 | . | TGTGCCAGCAGCCAAGAGTACGGTGGTGAGCAGTTCTTC | CASSQEYGGEQFF
TRBD1 | TRBJ2-7 | TRBV29-1 | . | TGCAGCGTTAGGACAGGGATGAACTACGAGCAGTACTTC | CSVRTGMNYEQYF
TRBD1 | TRBJ1-2 | TRBV4-1 | . | TGCGCCAGCAGCCAAGATAAGGGACAGGGCATCTATGGCTACACCTTC | CASSQDKGQGIYGYTF
. | TRBJ1-2 | TRBV29-1 | . | TGCAGCGTCCCCGGGAGTGTCTATGGCTACACCTTC | CSVPGSVYGYTF
TRBD1 | TRBJ1-1 | TRBV7-3 | . | TGTGCCAGCAGCTTATTAGGGTTTGGGACAGGGGGAAACACTGAAGCTTTCTTT | CASSLLGFGTGGNTEAFF
. | TRBJ1-5 | TRBV6-1 | . | TGTGCCAGCAGTGAATCAGAGGGGACGACCACACGTTACGATCAGCCCCAGCATTTT | CASSESEGTTTRYDQPQHF
. | TRBJ2-7 | TRBV20-1 | . | TGCAGTGCTAAGCCCGGACAGAACCCCTCCTACGAGCAGTACTTC | CSAKPGQNPSYEQYF
. | TRBJ1-5 | TRBV27 | . | TGTGCCAGCACCCTCCGGGCGGGGAGCAATCAGCCCCAGCATTTT | CASTLRAGSNQPQHF
. | TRBJ1-5 | TRBV3-1 | . | TGTGCCAGCAGCCGAGGCAGGGGCATAAATCAGCCCCAGCATTTT | CASSRGRGINQPQHF
. | TRBJ1-5 | TRBV3-1 | once | TGTGCCAGCAGCCAAGATTACAGGGCGGTACAGCCCCAGCATTTT | CASSQDYRAVQPQHF
TRBD1 | TRBJ2-2 | TRBV29-1 | once | TGCAGCGTTGCAGGGGGAACCTTGCAGAGCGGGGAGCTGTTTTTT | CSVAGGTLQSGELFF
. | TRBJ1-5 | TRBV19 | . | TGTGCCAGTAGTAGGGATGACAGACGCAATCAGCCCCAGCATTTT | CASSRDDRRNQPQHF
. | TRBJ2-5 | TRBV5-6 | . | TGTGCCAGCAGCTGGGGAAAGACGGTGACATCGTACCAAGAGACCCAGTACTTC | CASSWGKTVTSYQETQYF
. | TRBJ2-1 | TRBV30 | . | TGTGCCTGGAGTGCCCTCCCCGCTAATGAGCAGTTCTTC | CAWSALPANEQFF
. | TRBJ1-3 | TRBV29-1 | . | TGCAGCGTTGATCCGGAAAGAAACACCATATATTTT | CSVDPERNTIYF
TRBD1 | TRBJ2-3 | TRBV27 | . | TGTGCCAGCACTCCGAGGACAGGGGCCAGCACAGATACGCAGTATTTT | CASTPRTGASTDTQYF
. | TRBJ2-3 | TRBV4-1 | . | TGCGCCAGCAGCCAAGTGCCCCACCATGGGGTCCGCACAGATACGCAGTATTTT | CASSQVPHHGVRTDTQYF
TRBD1 | TRBJ2-2 | TRBV5-6 | . | TGTGCCAGCAGGACAGGGGGCGCCGGGGAGCTGTTTTTT | CASRTGGAGELFF
. | TRBJ1-1 | TRBV29-1 | . | TGCAGCGTTGACTCCGGGGCTGAAGCTTTCTTT | CSVDSGAEAFF
TRBD1 | TRBJ2-5 | TRBV24-1 | once | TGTGCCACCAGTGATTACAGGGGATGGGGCCAAGAGACCCAGTACTTC | CATSDYRGWGQETQYF
. | TRBJ2-3 | TRBV12-5 | . | TGTGCTAGTGGTTTGGTTAGGGGATGGTTTAGCACAGATACGCAGTATTTT | CASGLVRGWFSTDTQYF
TRBD2 | TRBJ2-1 | TRBV7-6 | . | TGTGCCAGCAGCTTAGCTCGGGGGGGGGCTTACAATGAGCAGTTCTTC | CASSLARGGAYNEQFF
. | TRBJ2-7 | TRBV15 | . | TGTGCCACCACGGGAGAGGGAACCTACGAGCAGTACTTC | CATTGEGTYEQYF
. | TRBJ2-2 | TRBV15 | . | TGTGCCACCAGCAGAGGTGGCTGGGGGAACACCGGGGAGCTGTTTTTT | CATSRGGWGNTGELFF
. | TRBJ2-3 | TRBV5-6 | once | TGTGCCAGCAGCTTAAGCTCGTCCACAGATACGCAGTATTTT | CASSLSSSTDTQYF
TRBD2 | TRBJ2-1 | TRBV20-1 | . | TGCAGTATTCCGGGACTAGCGGGATTTTATGAGCAGTTCTTC | CSIPGLAGFYEQFF